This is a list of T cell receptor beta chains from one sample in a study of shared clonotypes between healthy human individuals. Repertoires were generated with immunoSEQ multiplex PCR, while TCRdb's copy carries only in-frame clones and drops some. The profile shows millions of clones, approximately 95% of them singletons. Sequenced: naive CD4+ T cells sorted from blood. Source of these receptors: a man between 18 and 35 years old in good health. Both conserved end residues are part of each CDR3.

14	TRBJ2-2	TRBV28	CASSSGGNTGELFF
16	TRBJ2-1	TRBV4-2	CASSQDRTSSRHEQFF
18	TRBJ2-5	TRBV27	CASSLGTSGPQGGETQYF
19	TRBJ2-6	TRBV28	CASSSPTRQKPSGANVLTF
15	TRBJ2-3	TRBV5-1	CASSLSIPSTDTQYF
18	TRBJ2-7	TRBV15	CATSRALVNRVYFYEQYF
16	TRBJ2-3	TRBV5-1	CASSLQAKASTDTQYF
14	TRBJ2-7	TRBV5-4	CASSTGQAPYEQYF
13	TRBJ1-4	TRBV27	CASSFDRGRKLFF
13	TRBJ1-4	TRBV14	CASSQGTTEKLFF
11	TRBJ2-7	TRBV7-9	CASSLGQGEYF
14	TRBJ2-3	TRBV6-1	CASILGTSGGVQYF
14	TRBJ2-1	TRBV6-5	CASSLGGGVNEQFF
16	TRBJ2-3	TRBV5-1	CASSSGLAGAKDTQYF
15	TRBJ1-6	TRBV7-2	CASSSRTGGNSPLHF
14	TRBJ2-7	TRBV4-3	CASSQDPGTYEQYF
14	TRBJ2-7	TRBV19	CASSPRDHSYEQYF
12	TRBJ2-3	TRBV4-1	CASSRPADTQYF
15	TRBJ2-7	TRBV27	CASSRTPDRGYEQYF
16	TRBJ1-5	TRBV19	CASSTLGSYSNQPQHF
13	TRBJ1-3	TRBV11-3	CASSSTKGNTIYF
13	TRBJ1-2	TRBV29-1	CSVEDRSRYGYTF
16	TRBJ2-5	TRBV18	CASSPLQGAIVETQYF
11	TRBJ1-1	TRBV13	CASSSYTEAFF
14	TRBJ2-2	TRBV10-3	CAIREGGQTGELFF
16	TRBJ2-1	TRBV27	CASSRLAGGVNNEQFF
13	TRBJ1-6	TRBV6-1	CASTHTVHSPLHF
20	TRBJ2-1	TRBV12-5	CASGLVRGTSGPHSYNEQFF
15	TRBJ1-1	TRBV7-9	CASSLEGARGTEAFF
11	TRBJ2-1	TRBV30	CAWSVFDEQFF
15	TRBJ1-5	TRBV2	CASSGDRDSNQPQHF
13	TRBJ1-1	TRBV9	CASSALTNTEAFF
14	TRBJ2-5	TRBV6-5	CASSKKGFGGTQYF
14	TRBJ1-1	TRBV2	CASSVSAKNTEAFF
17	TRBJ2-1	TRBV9	CASSAALKGTGNNEQFF
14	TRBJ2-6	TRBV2	CARTRGSGANVLTF
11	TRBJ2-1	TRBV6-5	CAATSVNEQFF
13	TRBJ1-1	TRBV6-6	CASSYSGGTEAFF
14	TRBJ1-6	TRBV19	CASRAGGNNSPLHF
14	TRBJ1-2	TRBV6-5	CASRTGTANYGYTF
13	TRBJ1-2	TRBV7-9	CASSPGGEYGYTF
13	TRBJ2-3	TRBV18	CASSPPGPNTQYF
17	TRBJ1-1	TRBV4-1	CASSQDMGGPPNTEAFF
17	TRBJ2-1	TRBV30	CAWSGLAGVGTYNEQFF
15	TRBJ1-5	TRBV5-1	CASRLTDYSNQPQHF
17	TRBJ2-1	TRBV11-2	CASLLGTSGSFYNEQFF
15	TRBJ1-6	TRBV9	CASSERSSYNSPLHF
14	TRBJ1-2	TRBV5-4	CASSLEPINYGYTF
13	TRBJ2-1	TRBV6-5	CASRVPSTNEQFF
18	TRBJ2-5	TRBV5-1	CASSLSPGGLAMKETQYF
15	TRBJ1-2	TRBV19	CASSPGDRAFYGYTF
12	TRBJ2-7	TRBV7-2	CASTASGYEQYF
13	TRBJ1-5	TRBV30	CAWSLESNQPQHF
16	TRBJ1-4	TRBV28	CASSLAAGTGIEKLFF
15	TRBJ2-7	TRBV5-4	CASSLAGVPVGEQYF
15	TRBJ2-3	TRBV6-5	CASSYASGTTDTQYF
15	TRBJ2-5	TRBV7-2	CASSRASGTQETQYF